A single sample is the source of the 16 T cell receptor beta chains below, sequenced in a study of cytomegalovirus exposure and HLA in healthy donors. Researchers ran the PCR with 60 Vbeta and 13 Jbeta primers. Sequencing was performed with immunoSEQ multiplex PCR; in TCRdb, only in-frame clones are kept and a portion is missing. There are approximately 200,000 clones in the sample, with less than 0.85% held by the top ten. Input material: PBMCs. Every receptor here comes from a boy aged 5-17 years in good health and CMV-seronegative.

The V gene is TRBV25-1, the J gene TRBJ2-3, with 8 bases aligning to TRBD2. Germline V gene lookup returns CDR1 MGHDK and CDR2 SYGVNS. V trimming: 4 bases; J trimming: 6 bases; junction bases outside the gene matches: 12. This CDR3 has 16 amino acids. The CDR3 protein is CASSARVSGVGDTQYF. Here the CDR3 DNA reads TGTGCCAGCAGTGCTCGGGTTAGCGGGGTCGGGGATACGCAGTATTTT.

The J gene is TRBJ2-7, the V gene TRBV4-2; 8 positions match TRBD2. V trimming: 0 bases; J trimming: 10 bases; junction bases outside the gene matches: 5. The CDR3 has 13 residues. CDR1 is LGHNA and CDR2 is YNFKEQ in the germline V gene. The CDR3 is CASSQDAGGYQYF. In nucleotides, the CDR3 is TGTGCCAGCAGCCAAGATGCGGGGGGCTACCAGTACTTC.

The rearrangement joins TRBV6-1 to TRBJ2-1; 7 positions agree with TRBD1. CDR1 is MNHNS, CDR2 SASEGT, per germline. The CDR3 length is 14 residues. V trimming: 2 bases; J trimming: 10 bases; junction bases outside the gene matches: 8. CDR3 in amino acids: CASSEPGTGDEQFF. The CDR3, as DNA: TGTGCCAGCAGTGAACCTGGAACAGGGGACGAGCAGTTCTTC.

V and J are TRBV19 and TRBJ1-1; D gene ambiguous. The CDR3 is 13 residues long. Germline V gene sequence: CDR1 LNHDA, CDR2 SQIVND (reference sequence). Trimming left V 4 bases short and J 1 base short, with 7 bases between. For the CDR3, the DNA is TGTGCCAGTAGTACAACACAGAACACTGAAGCTTTCTTT. This sequence encodes CASSTTQNTEAFF.

V and J are TRBV5-6 and TRBJ2-1, with D hard to call. CDR1 SGHDT and CDR2 YYEEEE come from the germline V gene. V lost 4 bases to trimming and J lost 1 base, with 9 bases between them. The CDR3 runs 14 residues. The CDR3 bases are TGTGCCAGCAGCAGGAGAAGTTCCTACAATGAGCAGTTCTTC. Translating gives CASSRRSSYNEQFF. Full variable domain (outside the CDR3, taken from reference TRBV5-6 and TRBJ2-1): DAGVTQSPTHLIKTRGQQVTLRCSPKSGHDTVSWYQQALGQGPQFIFQYYEEEERQRGNFPDRFSGHQFPNYSSELNVNALLLGDSALYLCASSRRSSYNEQFFGPGTRLTVL.

Written as DNA, the CDR3 is TGTGCCAGCAGCTTATTACAGGGAAGGTCCTACGAGCAGTACTTC. Amino acid sequence: CASSLLQGRSYEQYF. The J gene is TRBJ2-7, the V gene TRBV5-4; D might be TRBD1 (6 bases). The germline V gene encodes CDR1 SGHNT and CDR2 YYREEE (reference sequence). This CDR3 comprises 15 residues. V lost 2 bases and J 1 base, leaving 13 bases between the germline ends.

The chain joins TRBV18 to TRBJ1-1; possible D gene TRBD1, 5 bases. The CDR3 is 17 amino acids. V was clipped by 1 base and J by 4 bases, with 19 bases between them. Germline V gene lookup returns CDR1 KGHSH and CDR2 LQKENI. CDR3 sequence: CASSPRGEAGLVTEAFF. As DNA, the CDR3 is TGTGCCAGCTCACCACGGGGTGAAGCGGGGCTGGTCACTGAAGCTTTCTTT.

This sequence joins TRBV4-1 and TRBJ1-2; possibly TRBD1 for D (5 bases). CDR1 is MGHRA, CDR2 YSYEKL, per germline. The germline V and J ends were trimmed by 1 base and 2 bases, with 14 bases remaining between them. The CDR3 extends over 16 amino acids. CDR3 sequence (DNA): TGCGCCAGCAGCCAAGTTCCCACCCCAGGGAACTATGGCTACACCTTC. Protein sequence: CASSQVPTPGNYGYTF.

The chain recombines TRBV7-9 with TRBJ1-6; perhaps TRBD1 as D (5 bases). The germline V gene encodes CDR1 SEHNR and CDR2 FQNEAQ (reference sequence). V was clipped by 1 base and J by 15 bases, with 10 bases between them. This CDR3 comprises 12 residues. The CDR3 sequence is CASSLDRFNLHF. The CDR3 coding sequence is TGTGCCAGCAGCTTAGACAGGTTTAACCTCCACTTT.

A note on this clone: Other DNA sequences within the sample encode an identical CDR3. The gene calls are TRBV5-1 and TRBJ1-2; 8 bases are a match to TRBD1. V shed 0 bases and J 4 bases; nucleotides not matched to a gene: 2. Germline V gene data show CDR1 as SGHRS and CDR2 as YFSETQ. CDR3 length: 14 residues. CDR3 coding DNA: TGCGCCAGCAGCTTGGGACAGGGGAGCTATGGCTACACCTTC. Its protein product is CASSLGQGSYGYTF.

This chain uses TRBV9 with TRBJ2-3; 9 nucleotides match TRBD2. The length of the CDR3 is 15 residues. V dropped 4 bases and J dropped 4; count of bases not matched to a gene: 7. Germline CDR1 is SGDLS and CDR2 is YYNGEE. As DNA, the CDR3 is TGTGCCAGCAGCAGACAGCGGGGGGCCCCAGATACGCAGTATTTT. This sequence encodes CASSRQRGAPDTQYF.

The J gene is TRBJ2-3, the V gene TRBV7-2, with TRBD2 matching over 7 bases. The CDR3 is 14 amino acids. The germline V gene has CDR1 SGHTA and CDR2 FQGNSA. The trim removed 4 bases at V and 4 bases at J, leaving 5 bases unmatched. The CDR3 here is CASSYGLDPDTQYF. DNA of the CDR3: TGTGCCAGCAGCTACGGACTAGATCCAGATACGCAGTATTTT.

In DNA, the CDR3 is TGTGCCAGCAGTTCTGGCAGCGCCTCTGGAAACACCATATATTTT. Translation gives CASSSGSASGNTIYF. The chain joins TRBV6-5 to TRBJ1-3; D unresolved. With 4 bases removed from V and 0 bases from J, the gap between germline ends came to 10 bases. The CDR3 consists of 15 residues. Germline CDR1 reads MNHEY; CDR2 reads SVGAGI.

The chain joins TRBV5-1 to TRBJ1-1; 8 nucleotides line up with TRBD1. V trimming: 3 bases; J trimming: 0 bases; junction bases outside the gene matches: 4. The CDR3 runs 15 residues. CDR1 SGHRS and CDR2 YFSETQ come from the germline V gene. The DNA for the CDR3 is TGCGCCAGCAGCTCCAAACAGGGGGTGAACACTGAAGCTTTCTTT. This translates into CASSSKQGVNTEAFF.

The V gene is TRBV13, the J gene TRBJ2-7, with 9 positions matching TRBD2. J was trimmed by 7 bases and V by 5 bases; bases with no gene match: 21. Germline V gene sequence: CDR1 PRHDT, CDR2 FYEKMQ (reference sequence). The CDR3 is made up of 18 amino acids. CDR3 amino acids: CASSPRGAKGGGAQEQYF. CDR3 DNA sequence: TGTGCCAGCAGCCCCAGAGGGGCGAAGGGCGGGGGGGCCCAGGAGCAGTACTTC. The full variable domain, in which reference TRBV13 and TRBJ2-7 provide the parts outside the CDR3, is AAGVIQSPRHLIKEKRETATLKCYPIPRHDTVYWYQQGPGQDPQFLISFYEKMQSDKGSIPDRFSAQQFSDYHSELNMSSLELGDSALYFCASSPRGAKGGGAQEQYFGPGTRLTVT.

This chain connects TRBV5-6 to TRBJ2-7; TRBD2 is a possible D gene (6 bases). V lost 4 bases to trimming and J lost 6 bases, with 11 bases between them. Germline assignment: CDR1 SGHDT and CDR2 YYEEEE. CDR3 length: 12 residues. CDR3 in DNA: TGTGCCAGCAGCGCCTCGGGGGTCGAGCAGTACTTC. This sequence encodes CASSASGVEQYF.